This is a list of T cell receptor beta chains from one sample in a study of CD8 T cells in Susac syndrome. From the immunoSEQ multiplex PCR reads, TCRdb called clonotypes with MiXCR, one entry per CDR3 protein. The data show approximately 200,000 distinct CDR3 sequences, with around 95% seen just once and approximately 0.1% held by the top ten. Sequenced sample: CD4+ T cells from PBMCs. These receptors came from a human donor with multiple sclerosis. CDR3s include the opening cysteine and the closing phenylalanine or tryptophan. A D gene is named only where the DNA matches it firmly. Expanded clones are given a class, and other clones once, few, many or no size at all.

D: TRBD2; size: NA; V: TRBV30; J: TRBJ2-3; DNA: TGTGCCTGGAGTGTTCCCGCGGGGGGGTTCGGATACACAGATACGCAGTATTTT; CDR3: CAWSVPAGGFGYTDTQYF
D: NA; size: NA; V: TRBV29-1; J: TRBJ2-5; DNA: TGCAGCGTCGTCCACGGGACCCAGTACTTC; CDR3: CSVVHGTQYF
D: NA; size: NA; V: TRBV18; J: TRBJ2-7; DNA: TGTGCCAGCTCACCCGGGACCTACCTTCGGGACGAGCAGTACTTC; CDR3: CASSPGTYLRDEQYF
D: NA; size: NA; V: TRBV29-1; J: TRBJ1-1; DNA: TGCAGCGGGGCTATAGGCCAAGATAAAGCTTTCTTT; CDR3: CSGAIGQDKAFF
D: NA; size: NA; V: TRBV29-1; J: TRBJ1-1; DNA: TGCAGCGTTGAACGAAGGGCGGGGGATCGGACTGAAGCTTTCTTT; CDR3: CSVERRAGDRTEAFF
D: NA; size: NA; V: TRBV20-1; J: TRBJ1-5; DNA: TGCAGTGCTAGCACAGACAACAATCAGCCCCAGCATTTT; CDR3: CSASTDNNQPQHF
D: NA; size: NA; V: TRBV20-1; J: TRBJ2-7; DNA: TGCAGTGCCCTCAGGGGGGACTACGAGCAGTACTTC; CDR3: CSALRGDYEQYF
D: TRBD1; size: NA; V: TRBV19; J: TRBJ2-5; DNA: TGTGCCAGTAGTCCACGTAGACAGGGTTCGGAGACCCAGTACTTC; CDR3: CASSPRRQGSETQYF
D: TRBD1; size: NA; V: TRBV12-3/TRBV12-4; J: TRBJ1-2; DNA: TGTGCCAGCAGACCAGGGGGAGCCACTTTCTATGGCTACACCTTC; CDR3: CASRPGGATFYGYTF
D: TRBD1; size: NA; V: TRBV30; J: TRBJ2-7; DNA: TGTGCCTGGAGTGCGCACCAGGGGGCTCGTGGAGGGGAGCAGTACTTC; CDR3: CAWSAHQGARGGEQYF
D: NA; size: NA; V: TRBV4-3; J: TRBJ2-7; DNA: TGCGCCAGCAGCCAAGCGGGACTTCCCTACGAGCAGTACTTC; CDR3: CASSQAGLPYEQYF
D: NA; size: once; V: TRBV3-1; J: TRBJ2-7; DNA: TGTGCCAGCAGTGAACAGGTAGGGCCCTACGAGCAGTACTTC; CDR3: CASSEQVGPYEQYF
D: NA; size: NA; V: TRBV30; J: TRBJ1-5; DNA: TGTGCCTGGCAGGAGACTAGCAATCAGCCCCAGCATTTT; CDR3: CAWQETSNQPQHF
D: NA; size: NA; V: TRBV20-1; J: TRBJ2-1; DNA: TGCAGTCCGTGGGCGTCCAATTCCTACAATGAGCAGTTCTTC; CDR3: CSPWASNSYNEQFF
D: NA; size: NA; V: TRBV20-1; J: TRBJ1-2; DNA: TGCAGTGCTAGAGGGGGTGGCCAGGGACCCTTGAATGGCTACACCTTC; CDR3: CSARGGGQGPLNGYTF
D: NA; size: NA; V: TRBV4-3; J: TRBJ2-7; DNA: TGCGCCAGCAGCCAAGACCTAGGGGGGGCAGAGAACTCCTACGAGCAGTACTTC; CDR3: CASSQDLGGAENSYEQYF
D: TRBD1; size: NA; V: TRBV3-1; J: TRBJ1-5; DNA: TGTGCCAGCAGCCAAGCCCAGGGACAGGGATTCGTCCAGCCCCAGCATTTT; CDR3: CASSQAQGQGFVQPQHF
D: NA; size: NA; V: TRBV4-1; J: TRBJ1-1; DNA: TGCGCCAGCAGACCTCAGACAGGAGCGAACACTGAAGCTTTCTTT; CDR3: CASRPQTGANTEAFF
D: TRBD1; size: NA; V: TRBV30; J: TRBJ2-3; DNA: TGTGCCTGGGGGACAGGGGACACAGATACGCAGTATTTT; CDR3: CAWGTGDTDTQYF
D: TRBD2; size: NA; V: TRBV20-1; J: TRBJ2-5; DNA: TGCAGTGGGGCGGCGGGACTAATAAAAGAGACCCAGTACTTC; CDR3: CSGAAGLIKETQYF
D: NA; size: few; V: TRBV12-3/TRBV12-4; J: TRBJ1-1; DNA: TGTGCCAGCAGTTTAGGGCCTGAAGCTTTCTTT; CDR3: CASSLGPEAFF
D: NA; size: NA; V: TRBV19; J: TRBJ2-1; DNA: TGTGCCAGTAGTATAGGGGCCAGGGCCAATGAGCAGTTCTTC; CDR3: CASSIGARANEQFF
D: NA; size: NA; V: TRBV12-3/TRBV12-4; J: TRBJ2-5; DNA: TGTGCCAGCAGTTTAAGGAAGCAAGAGACCCAGTACTTC; CDR3: CASSLRKQETQYF
D: TRBD1; size: once; V: TRBV6-1; J: TRBJ2-1; DNA: TGTGCCAGCAGTGAACCGGGACAGGGCCCCGAGCAGTTCTTC; CDR3: CASSEPGQGPEQFF
D: TRBD1; size: once; V: TRBV12-3/TRBV12-4; J: TRBJ1-6; DNA: TGTGCCAGCAGTTTAGACCGGGACAGGAATTCACCCCTCCACTTT; CDR3: CASSLDRDRNSPLHF
D: NA; size: NA; V: TRBV7-9; J: TRBJ1-6; DNA: TGTGCCAGCAGCTCCACATCGGGTTCACCCCTCCACTTT; CDR3: CASSSTSGSPLHF
D: NA; size: once; V: TRBV5-1; J: TRBJ2-5; DNA: TGCGCCAGCAGCTTGGCGGCCGAGGGTGAGACCCAGTACTTC; CDR3: CASSLAAEGETQYF
D: NA; size: NA; V: TRBV3-1; J: TRBJ2-1; DNA: TGTGCCAGCAGCCCCACACTACAATGGGAGCAGTTCTTC; CDR3: CASSPTLQWEQFF
D: NA; size: NA; V: TRBV9; J: TRBJ1-6; DNA: TGTGCCAGCAGCGTAGCAGGGAGCTCCTATAATTCACCCCTCCACTTT; CDR3: CASSVAGSSYNSPLHF
D: NA; size: few; V: TRBV24-1; J: TRBJ2-3; DNA: TGTGCCACCGGGGGTCGCACAGATACGCAGTATTTT; CDR3: CATGGRTDTQYF
D: TRBD2; size: NA; V: TRBV12-3/TRBV12-4; J: TRBJ2-1; DNA: TGTGCCAGCAGTTTAAGGCTAGCGGGGGCCAATGAGCAGTTCTTC; CDR3: CASSLRLAGANEQFF
D: TRBD1; size: NA; V: TRBV12-3/TRBV12-4; J: TRBJ1-6; DNA: TGTGCCAGCAGCTTGACAGGGACCTATAATTCACCCCTCCACTTT; CDR3: CASSLTGTYNSPLHF
D: NA; size: NA; V: TRBV7-6; J: TRBJ2-7; DNA: TGTGCCAGCAGCAAGGACCAATACGAGCAGTACTTC; CDR3: CASSKDQYEQYF
D: NA; size: NA; V: TRBV5-5; J: TRBJ2-1; DNA: TGTGCCAGCAGCTCGGGTGCGGGAAGTCCCTACAATGAGCAGTTCTTC; CDR3: CASSSGAGSPYNEQFF
D: NA; size: NA; V: TRBV20-1; J: TRBJ2-3; DNA: TGCAGTGCCGGAAGACCCGTTGCCACAGATACGCAGTATTTT; CDR3: CSAGRPVATDTQYF